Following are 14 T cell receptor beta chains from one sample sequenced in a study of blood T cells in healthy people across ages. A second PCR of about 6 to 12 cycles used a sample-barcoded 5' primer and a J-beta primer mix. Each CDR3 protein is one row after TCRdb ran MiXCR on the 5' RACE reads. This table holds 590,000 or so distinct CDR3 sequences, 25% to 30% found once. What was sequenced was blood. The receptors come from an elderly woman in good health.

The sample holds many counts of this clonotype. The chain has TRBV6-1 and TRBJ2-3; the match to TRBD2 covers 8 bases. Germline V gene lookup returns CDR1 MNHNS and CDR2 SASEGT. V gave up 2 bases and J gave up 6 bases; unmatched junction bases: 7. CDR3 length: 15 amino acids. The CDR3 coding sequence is TGTGCCAGCAGTGAATGGGGACTAGTTTCGGATACGCAGTATTTT. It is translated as CASSEWGLVSDTQYF.

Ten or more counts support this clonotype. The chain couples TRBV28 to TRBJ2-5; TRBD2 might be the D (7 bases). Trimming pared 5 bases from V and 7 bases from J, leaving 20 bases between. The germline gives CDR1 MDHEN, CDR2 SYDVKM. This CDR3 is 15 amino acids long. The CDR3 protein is CASSPPGGEVGTQYF. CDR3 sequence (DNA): TGTGCCAGCAGTCCACCGGGGGGCGAGGTGGGGACCCAGTACTTC.

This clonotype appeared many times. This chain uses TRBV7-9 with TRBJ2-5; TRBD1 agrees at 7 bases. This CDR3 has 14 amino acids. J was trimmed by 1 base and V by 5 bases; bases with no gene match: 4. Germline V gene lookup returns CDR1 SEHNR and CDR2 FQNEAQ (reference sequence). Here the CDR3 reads CASSTTGIQETQYF. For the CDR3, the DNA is TGTGCCAGCAGCACGACAGGGATCCAAGAGACCCAGTACTTC. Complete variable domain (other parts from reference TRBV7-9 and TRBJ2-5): DTGVSQNPRHKITKRGQNVTFRCDPISEHNRLYWYRQTLGQGPEFLTYFQNEAQLEKSRLLSDRFSAERPKGSFSTLEIQRTEQGDSAMYLCASSTTGIQETQYFGPGTRLLVL.

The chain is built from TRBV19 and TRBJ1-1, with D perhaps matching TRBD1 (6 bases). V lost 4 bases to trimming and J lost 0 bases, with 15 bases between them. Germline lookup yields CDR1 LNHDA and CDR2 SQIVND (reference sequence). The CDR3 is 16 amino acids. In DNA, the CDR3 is TGTGCCAGTAGTAACCGGTGGGGGGCCATGAACACTGAAGCTTTCTTT. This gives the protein CASSNRWGAMNTEAFF.

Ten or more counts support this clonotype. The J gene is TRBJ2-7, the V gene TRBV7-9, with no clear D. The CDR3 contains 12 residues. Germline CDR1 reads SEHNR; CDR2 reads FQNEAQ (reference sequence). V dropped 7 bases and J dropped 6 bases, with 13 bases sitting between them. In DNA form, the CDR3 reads TGTGCCAGCACCGGGCTAAGCAGCGAGCAGTACTTC. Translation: CASTGLSSEQYF.

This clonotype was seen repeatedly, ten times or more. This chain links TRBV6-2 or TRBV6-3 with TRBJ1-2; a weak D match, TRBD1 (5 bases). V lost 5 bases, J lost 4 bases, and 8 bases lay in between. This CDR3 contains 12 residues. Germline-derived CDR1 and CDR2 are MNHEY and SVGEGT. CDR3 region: CASSDSIYGYTF. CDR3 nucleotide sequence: TGTGCCAGCAGTGACAGCATCTATGGCTACACCTTC.

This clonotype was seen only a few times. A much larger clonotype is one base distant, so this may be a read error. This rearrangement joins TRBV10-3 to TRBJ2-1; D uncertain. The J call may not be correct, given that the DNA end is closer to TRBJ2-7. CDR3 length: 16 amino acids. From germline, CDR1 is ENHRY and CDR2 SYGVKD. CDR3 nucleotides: TGTGCCATCAGTGACCCTACTCCGAGCTCCTACAATGAGCAGTACTTC. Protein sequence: CAISDPTPSSYNEQYF.

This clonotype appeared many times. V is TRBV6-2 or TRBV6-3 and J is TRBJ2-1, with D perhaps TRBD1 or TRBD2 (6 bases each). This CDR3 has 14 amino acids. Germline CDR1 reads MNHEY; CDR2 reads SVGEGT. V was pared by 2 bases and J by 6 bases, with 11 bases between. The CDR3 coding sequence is TGTGCCAGCAGTTACCGAGGGGGGCTCAATGAGCAGTTCTTC. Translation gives CASSYRGGLNEQFF.

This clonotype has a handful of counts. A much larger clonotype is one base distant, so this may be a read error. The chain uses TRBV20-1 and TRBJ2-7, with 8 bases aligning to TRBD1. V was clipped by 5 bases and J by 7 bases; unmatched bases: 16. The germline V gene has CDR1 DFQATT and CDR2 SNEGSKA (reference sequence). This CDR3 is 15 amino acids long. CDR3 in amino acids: CSAPPQGGMWNEQYF. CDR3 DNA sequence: TGCAGTGCTCCCCCACAGGGGGGTATGTGGAATGAGCAGTACTTC.

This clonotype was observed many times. The CDR3 region is CASSSMQLDGFEKLFF. The CDR3 DNA is TGTGCCAGCAGCTCGATGCAACTTGACGGTTTTGAAAAACTGTTTTTT. This rearrangement joins TRBV6-6 to TRBJ1-4; the D is unclear. CDR1 and CDR2 from the germline V gene are MNHNY and SVGAGI (reference sequence). CDR3 length equals 16 residues. V lost 6 bases and J 7 bases, leaving 21 bases between the germline ends.

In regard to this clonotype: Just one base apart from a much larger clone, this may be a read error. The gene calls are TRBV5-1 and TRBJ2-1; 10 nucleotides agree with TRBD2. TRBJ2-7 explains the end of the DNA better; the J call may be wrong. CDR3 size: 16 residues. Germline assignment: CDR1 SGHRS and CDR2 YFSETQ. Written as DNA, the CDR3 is TGCGCCAGCAGCTTGTTCACTAGCGGGGCCTACAATGAGCAGTACTTC. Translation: CASSLFTSGAYNEQYF.

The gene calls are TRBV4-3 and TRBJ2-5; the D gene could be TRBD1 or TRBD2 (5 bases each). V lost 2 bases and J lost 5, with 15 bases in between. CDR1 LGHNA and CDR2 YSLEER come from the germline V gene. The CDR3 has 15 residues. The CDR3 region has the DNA TGCGCCAGCAGCCAAACTAGGGGAGCGATGGAGACCCAGTACTTC. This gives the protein CASSQTRGAMETQYF.

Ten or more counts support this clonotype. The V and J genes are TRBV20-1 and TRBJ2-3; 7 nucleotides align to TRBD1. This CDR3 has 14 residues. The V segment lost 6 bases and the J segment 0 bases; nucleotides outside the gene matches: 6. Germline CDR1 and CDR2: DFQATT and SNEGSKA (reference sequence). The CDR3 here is CSALPGGSTDTQYF. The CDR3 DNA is TGCAGTGCCCTCCCAGGGGGAAGCACAGATACGCAGTATTTT.

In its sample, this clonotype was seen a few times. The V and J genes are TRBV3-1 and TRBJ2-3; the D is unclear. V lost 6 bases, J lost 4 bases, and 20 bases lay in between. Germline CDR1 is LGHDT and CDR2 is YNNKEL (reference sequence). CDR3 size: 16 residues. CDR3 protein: CASSRTGPGIADTQYF. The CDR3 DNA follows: TGTGCCAGCAGTCGAACCGGGCCTGGGATAGCAGATACGCAGTATTTT.